These T cell receptor beta chains were read from a single sample in a study of cytomegalovirus exposure and HLA in healthy donors. TCRdb's table, derived via immunoSEQ multiplex PCR, lists solely in-frame clones and lacks some. The sample shows 38,000 or so clones, 90% to 95% of them seen only once. The material sequenced was PBMCs. All receptors derive from a man between 18 and 29 years old in good health and CMV-seronegative. The CDR3 runs from the conserved cysteine through the conserved F or W. A D gene is named only where the DNA matches it firmly. Expanded clones get a size class; other rows say once, few or many, or leave the size out.

.	TRBV6-6	.	TRBJ1-2	CASSYRRGYTF	TGTGCCAGCAGTTATCGGCGGGGCTACACCTTC
.	TRBV7-3	TRBD2	TRBJ2-1	CASTAGGSHNEQFF	TGTGCCAGCACAGCGGGAGGGTCCCACAATGAGCAGTTCTTC
once	TRBV7-9	TRBD2	TRBJ2-3	CASSFAGGRGAADTQYF	TGTGCCAGCAGCTTCGCCGGGGGGCGGGGGGCGGCAGATACGCAGTATTTT
once	TRBV28	TRBD1	TRBJ2-7	CASELTGGIDEQYF	TGTGCCAGCGAGCTGACAGGGGGCATCGACGAGCAGTACTTC
.	TRBV11-3	.	TRBJ2-1	CASSSRDSLEQFF	TGTGCCAGCAGCTCTCGGGACTCCCTGGAGCAGTTCTTC
.	TRBV27	TRBD1	TRBJ1-4	CASSTYRGTTNEKLFF	TGTGCCAGCAGTACCTACAGGGGGACAACTAATGAAAAACTGTTTTTT
.	TRBV7-8	TRBD2	TRBJ2-5	CASNLAAQETQYF	TGTGCCAGCAACCTAGCGGCTCAAGAGACCCAGTACTTC
.	TRBV19	TRBD1	TRBJ1-5	CATGQGRDSVGQPQHF	TGTGCCACCGGACAGGGGAGGGATTCAGTAGGTCAGCCCCAGCATTTT
.	TRBV6-5	TRBD1	TRBJ2-7	CASSYRRQGSEQYF	TGTGCCAGCAGTTACCGCCGACAGGGGAGCGAGCAGTACTTC
.	TRBV30	.	TRBJ1-6	CAWSQGGWDSPLHF	TGTGCCTGGAGTCAGGGTGGATGGGATTCACCCCTCCACTTT
once	TRBV28	.	TRBJ2-3	CASILGAGARDTQYF	TGTGCCAGCATTCTGGGGGCGGGGGCGCGAGATACGCAGTATTTT
.	TRBV11-2	.	TRBJ2-1	CASSFQGYNEQFF	TGTGCCAGCAGCTTTCAGGGGTACAATGAGCAGTTCTTC
.	TRBV6-6	TRBD1	TRBJ2-2	CASSAGTGDTGELFF	TGTGCCAGCAGTGCCGGGACAGGGGACACCGGGGAGCTGTTTTTT
.	TRBV6-5	TRBD2	TRBJ2-3	CASSYSGGATDTQYF	TGTGCCAGCAGTTACAGCGGGGGGGCCACAGATACGCAGTATTTT
.	TRBV4-2	TRBD2	TRBJ2-7	CASSQEWRGRARPYEQYF	TGTGCCAGCAGCCAAGAATGGCGCGGGAGGGCCAGGCCCTACGAGCAGTACTTC
.	TRBV21-1	.	TRBJ2-2	CASSNKQKDAQGNTGELFF	TGTGCCAGCAGCAACAAACAAAAAGACGCGCAGGGTAACACCGGGGAGCTGTTTTTT
once	TRBV2	.	TRBJ2-7	CASSAPTRGSYEQYF	TGTGCCAGCAGTGCTCCCACACGCGGTTCCTACGAGCAGTACTTC
.	TRBV7-8	.	TRBJ2-7	CASSLGFTSSYEQYF	TGTGCCAGCAGCTTAGGTTTCACTAGCTCCTACGAGCAGTACTTC
once	TRBV10-1	TRBD2	TRBJ2-1	CASSESSEQVMLAGGPREQFF	TGCGCCAGCAGTGAGTCCTCCGAACAGGTGATGCTAGCGGGAGGGCCCAGGGAGCAGTTCTTC
.	TRBV6-6	TRBD1	TRBJ1-4	CASSYQGANEKLFF	TGTGCCAGCAGTTATCAGGGGGCTAATGAAAAACTGTTTTTT
once	TRBV28	.	TRBJ1-6	CASSFSGSYNSPLHF	TGTGCCAGCAGTTTCTCGGGCTCCTATAATTCACCCCTCCACTTT
.	TRBV5-1	TRBD2	TRBJ2-1	CASSLKGGLAGGPVNEQFF	TGCGCCAGCAGCTTGAAGGGGGGTCTAGCGGGAGGGCCAGTAAATGAGCAGTTCTTC
.	TRBV27	TRBD1	TRBJ2-7	CASAPPEGGTGFTEQYF	TGTGCCAGCGCTCCACCCGAGGGGGGGACAGGGTTCACCGAGCAGTACTTC
once	TRBV13	TRBD1	TRBJ2-7	CASSLVVRGPSYEQYF	TGTGCCAGCAGCTTAGTTGTCAGGGGGCCATCCTACGAGCAGTACTTC
.	TRBV6-5	.	TRBJ2-5	CASSYSSRVGQGTQYF	TGTGCCAGCAGTTACTCGTCCAGGGTGGGCCAAGGGACCCAGTACTTC
.	TRBV7-7	.	TRBJ2-1	CASSLEPRGGQFF	TGTGCTAGCAGCTTAGAACCCAGGGGTGGGCAGTTCTTC
.	TRBV7-8	.	TRBJ2-1	CASSLDRQYNEQFF	TGTGCCAGCAGCTTAGATCGACAGTACAATGAGCAGTTCTTC
.	TRBV2	TRBD1	TRBJ1-5	CASRRRQGSDQPQHF	TGTGCCAGCAGACGTCGACAGGGCAGTGATCAGCCCCAGCATTTT
.	TRBV4-1	TRBD2	TRBJ2-3	CASSQVLGTSGGTTDTQYF	TGCGCCAGCAGCCAAGTTCTCGGGACTAGCGGGGGGACCACAGATACGCAGTATTTT
.	TRBV7-3	.	TRBJ2-7	CASSVTGGGRPPYEQYF	TGTGCCAGCAGCGTAACCGGCGGGGGCCGACCCCCCTACGAGCAGTACTTC
.	TRBV7-9	.	TRBJ2-5	CASSLVGTIETQYF	TGTGCCAGCAGCTTAGTGGGGACAATAGAGACCCAGTACTTC
.	TRBV7-3	TRBD2	TRBJ2-3	CASSPQVAGPITDTQYF	TGTGCCAGCAGCCCCCAGGTAGCGGGGCCTATCACAGATACGCAGTATTTT
.	TRBV2	TRBD1	TRBJ2-2	CASSGDRAGELFF	TGTGCCAGCAGCGGGGACAGGGCCGGGGAGCTGTTTTTT
once	TRBV6-1	.	TRBJ1-1	CASTRDTFYTEAFF	TGTGCCAGCACCAGGGACACCTTCTACACTGAAGCTTTCTTT
.	TRBV10-3	.	TRBJ2-7	CAISVLGDEQYF	TGTGCCATCAGTGTGCTAGGGGACGAGCAGTACTTC
.	TRBV19	.	TRBJ2-5	CASTLNGETQYF	TGTGCCAGTACCCTCAACGGAGAGACCCAGTACTTC
.	TRBV30	TRBD1	TRBJ1-4	CAWESRDRGVNEKLFF	TGTGCCTGGGAGTCCCGGGACAGGGGGGTTAATGAAAAACTGTTTTTT
.	TRBV19	.	TRBJ2-5	CASSTTGLQETQYF	TGTGCCAGTAGTACGACAGGCCTACAAGAGACCCAGTACTTC
.	TRBV4-2	TRBD2	TRBJ2-3	CASSQESGDADTQYF	TGTGCCAGCAGCCAAGAAAGCGGGGATGCAGATACGCAGTATTTT
.	TRBV7-2	TRBD2	TRBJ2-5	CASSPGGPETQYF	TGTGCCAGCAGCCCGGGGGGGCCAGAGACCCAGTACTTC